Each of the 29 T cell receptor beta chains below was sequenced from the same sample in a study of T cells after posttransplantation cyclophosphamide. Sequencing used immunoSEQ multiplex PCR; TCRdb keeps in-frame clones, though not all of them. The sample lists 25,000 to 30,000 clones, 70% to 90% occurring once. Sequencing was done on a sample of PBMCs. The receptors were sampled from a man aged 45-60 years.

CDR3 DNA sequence: TGTGCCAGCAGTTTTTCGGTGGCGAGGCATTGGCCTGAAGCTTTCTTT. Translating gives CASSFSVARHWPEAFF. The rearrangement links TRBV28 to TRBJ1-1, with D unresolved. Per the germline V gene, CDR1 is MDHEN and CDR2 is SYDVKM. Deletions cut 3 bases from V and 6 bases from J, with 20 bases between. This CDR3 spans 16 amino acids.

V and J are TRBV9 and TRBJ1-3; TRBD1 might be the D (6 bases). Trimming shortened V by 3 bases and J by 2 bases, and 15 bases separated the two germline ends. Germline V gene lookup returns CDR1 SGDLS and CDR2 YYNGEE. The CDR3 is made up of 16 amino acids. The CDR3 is CASSESPTGAGNTIYF. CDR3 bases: TGTGCCAGCAGCGAGAGCCCGACAGGTGCTGGAAACACCATATATTTT. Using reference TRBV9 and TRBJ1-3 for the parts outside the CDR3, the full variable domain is DSGVTQTPKHLITATGQRVTLRCSPRSGDLSVYWYQQSLDQGLQFLIQYYNGEERAKGNILERFSAQQFPDLHSELNLSSLELGDSALYFCASSESPTGAGNTIYFGEGSWLTVV.

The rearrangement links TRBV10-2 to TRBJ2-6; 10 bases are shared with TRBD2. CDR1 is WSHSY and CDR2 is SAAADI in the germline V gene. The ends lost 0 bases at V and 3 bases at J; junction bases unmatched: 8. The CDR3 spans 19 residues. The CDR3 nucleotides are TGCGCCAGCAGTGAGTCACGGCTAGCGGGAGCGTTTGGGGCCAACGTCCTGACTTTC. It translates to CASSESRLAGAFGANVLTF.

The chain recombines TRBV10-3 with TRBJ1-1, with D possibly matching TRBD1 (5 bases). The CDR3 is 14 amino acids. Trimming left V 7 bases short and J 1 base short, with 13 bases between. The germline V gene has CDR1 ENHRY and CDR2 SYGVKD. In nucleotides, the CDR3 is TGTGCCATCAAGGAGGGGAACGGGAACACTGAAGCTTTCTTT. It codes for CAIKEGNGNTEAFF.

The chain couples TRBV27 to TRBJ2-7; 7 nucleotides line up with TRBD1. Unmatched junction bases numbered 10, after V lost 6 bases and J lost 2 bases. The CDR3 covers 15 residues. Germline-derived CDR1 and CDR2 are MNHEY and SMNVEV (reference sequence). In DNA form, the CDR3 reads TGTGCCAGCAGACAGGGGCTTCATTCGACCTACGAGCAGTACTTC. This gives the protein CASRQGLHSTYEQYF.

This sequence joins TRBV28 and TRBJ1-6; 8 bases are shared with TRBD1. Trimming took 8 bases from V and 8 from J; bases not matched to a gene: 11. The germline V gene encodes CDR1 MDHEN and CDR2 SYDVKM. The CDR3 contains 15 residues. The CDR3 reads CASLPTAGGDSPLHF. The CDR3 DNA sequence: TGTGCCAGCCTCCCAACCGCAGGGGGCGATTCACCCCTCCACTTT.

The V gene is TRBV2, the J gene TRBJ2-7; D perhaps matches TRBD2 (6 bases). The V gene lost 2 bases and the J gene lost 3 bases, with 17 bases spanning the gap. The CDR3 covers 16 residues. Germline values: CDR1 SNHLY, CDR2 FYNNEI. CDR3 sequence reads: CASSELGGFSVYEQYF. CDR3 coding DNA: TGTGCCAGCAGTGAACTCGGAGGGTTTTCCGTCTACGAGCAGTACTTC.

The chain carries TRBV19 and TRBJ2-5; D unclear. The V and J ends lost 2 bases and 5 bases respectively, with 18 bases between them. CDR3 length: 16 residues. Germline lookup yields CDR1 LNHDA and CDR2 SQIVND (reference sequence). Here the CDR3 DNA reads TGTGCCAGTAGTATATTCGCGGCTGAAAGTAGGGAGACCCAGTACTTC. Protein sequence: CASSIFAAESRETQYF.

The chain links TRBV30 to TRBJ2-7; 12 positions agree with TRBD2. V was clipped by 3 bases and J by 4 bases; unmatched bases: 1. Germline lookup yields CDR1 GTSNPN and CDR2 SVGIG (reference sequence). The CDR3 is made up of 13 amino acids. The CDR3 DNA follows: TGTGCCTGGAGCGGACTAGCGGGGTACGAGCAGTACTTC. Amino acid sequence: CAWSGLAGYEQYF.

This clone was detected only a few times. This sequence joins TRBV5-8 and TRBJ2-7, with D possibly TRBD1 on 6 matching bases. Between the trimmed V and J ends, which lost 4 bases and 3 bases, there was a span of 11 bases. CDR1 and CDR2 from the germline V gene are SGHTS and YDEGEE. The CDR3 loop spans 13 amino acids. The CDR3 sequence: CASSDRQVYEQYF. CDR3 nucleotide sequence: TGTGCCAGCAGCGATCGACAGGTCTACGAGCAGTACTTC.

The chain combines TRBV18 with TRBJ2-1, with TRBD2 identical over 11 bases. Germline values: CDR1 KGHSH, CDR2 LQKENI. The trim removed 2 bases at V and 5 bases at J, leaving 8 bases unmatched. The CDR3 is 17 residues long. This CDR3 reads CASSPASGGTYNNEQFF. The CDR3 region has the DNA TGTGCCAGCTCACCAGCTAGCGGGGGGACCTACAACAATGAGCAGTTCTTC.

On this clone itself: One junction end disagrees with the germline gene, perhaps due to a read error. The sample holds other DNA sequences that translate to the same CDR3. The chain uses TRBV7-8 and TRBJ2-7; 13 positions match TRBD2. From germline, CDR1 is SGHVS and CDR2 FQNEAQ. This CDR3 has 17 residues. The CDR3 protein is CASSLMGGTSGVHEQYF. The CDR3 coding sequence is TGTGCCAGCAGCTTAATGGGGGGGACTAGCGGGGTTCACGAACAGTACTTC.

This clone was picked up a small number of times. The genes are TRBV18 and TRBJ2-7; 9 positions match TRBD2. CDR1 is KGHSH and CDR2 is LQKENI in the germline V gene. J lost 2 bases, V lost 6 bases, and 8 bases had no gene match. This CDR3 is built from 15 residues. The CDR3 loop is CASSLTSGPAYEQYF. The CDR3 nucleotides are TGTGCCAGCTCGCTAACTAGCGGGCCCGCCTACGAGCAGTACTTC.

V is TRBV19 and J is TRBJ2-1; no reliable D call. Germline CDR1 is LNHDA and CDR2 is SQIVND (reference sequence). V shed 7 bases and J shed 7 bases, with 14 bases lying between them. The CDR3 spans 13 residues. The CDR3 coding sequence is TGTGCCAGTAAAGAATTCTCCAGGAATGAGCAGTTCTTC. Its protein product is CASKEFSRNEQFF.

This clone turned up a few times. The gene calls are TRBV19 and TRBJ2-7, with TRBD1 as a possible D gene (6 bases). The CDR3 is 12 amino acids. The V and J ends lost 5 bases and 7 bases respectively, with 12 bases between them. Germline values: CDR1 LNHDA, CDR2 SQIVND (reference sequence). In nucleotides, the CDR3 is TGTGCCAGTAGTGTGACAAGGGGGGAGCAGTACTTC. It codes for CASSVTRGEQYF.

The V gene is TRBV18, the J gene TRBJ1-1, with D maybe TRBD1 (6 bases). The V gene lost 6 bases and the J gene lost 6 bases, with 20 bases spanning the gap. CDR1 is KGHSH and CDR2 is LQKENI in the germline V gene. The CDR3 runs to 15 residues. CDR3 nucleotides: TGTGCCAGCTCCGGGAGCGGGGGCAGGCTATCTGAAGCTTTCTTT. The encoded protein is CASSGSGGRLSEAFF.

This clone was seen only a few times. CDR3: CASRAIGPRQYF. For the CDR3, the DNA is TGTGCCAGCAGAGCGATTGGCCCCCGGCAGTACTTC. The chain carries TRBV2 and TRBJ2-7; D gene uncertain. The CDR3 is 12 amino acids. With 6 bases removed from V and 9 bases from J, the gap between germline ends came to 15 bases. Germline V CDR1 and CDR2: SNHLY, FYNNEI.

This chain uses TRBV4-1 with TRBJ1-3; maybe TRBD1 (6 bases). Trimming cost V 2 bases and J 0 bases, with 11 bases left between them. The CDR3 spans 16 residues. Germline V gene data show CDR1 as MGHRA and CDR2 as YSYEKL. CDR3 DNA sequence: TGCGCCAGCAGCCAACGACAGGCTAACTCTGGAAACACCATATATTTT. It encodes CASSQRQANSGNTIYF.

Here the CDR3 DNA reads TGTGCCAGCAGCGCTCAGGGGGATTCACCCCTCCACTTT. Its protein product is CASSAQGDSPLHF. The gene calls are TRBV9 and TRBJ1-6; TRBD1 matches 7 bases. The CDR3 extends over 13 amino acids. Trimming at V came to 3 bases and at J to 8 bases, leaving 2 bases not matched to a gene. Germline assignment: CDR1 SGDLS and CDR2 YYNGEE.

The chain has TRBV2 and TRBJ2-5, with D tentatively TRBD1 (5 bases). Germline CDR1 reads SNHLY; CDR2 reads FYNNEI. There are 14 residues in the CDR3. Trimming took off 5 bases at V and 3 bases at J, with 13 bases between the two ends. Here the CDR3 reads CASSRGHSEETQYF. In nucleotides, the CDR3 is TGTGCCAGCAGTCGAGGACACTCCGAAGAGACCCAGTACTTC.

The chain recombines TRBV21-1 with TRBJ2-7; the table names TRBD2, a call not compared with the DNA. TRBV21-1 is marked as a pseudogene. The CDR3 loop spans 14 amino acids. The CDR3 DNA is TGTGCCAGCAGCAAGGTACTCTGCTCCTACGAGCAGTACTTC. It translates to CASSKVLCSYEQYF.

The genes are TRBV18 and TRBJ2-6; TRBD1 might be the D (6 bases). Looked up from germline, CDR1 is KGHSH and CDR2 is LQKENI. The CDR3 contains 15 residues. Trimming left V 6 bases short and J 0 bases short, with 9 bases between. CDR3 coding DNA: TGTGCCAGCTCTCAACAGGGCTCTGGGGCCAACGTCCTGACTTTC. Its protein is CASSQQGSGANVLTF.

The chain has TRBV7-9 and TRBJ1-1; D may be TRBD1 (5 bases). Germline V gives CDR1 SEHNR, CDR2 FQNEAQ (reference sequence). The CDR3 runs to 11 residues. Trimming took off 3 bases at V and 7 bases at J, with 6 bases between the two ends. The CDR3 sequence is CASSFQGEAFF. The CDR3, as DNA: TGTGCCAGCAGCTTCCAGGGTGAAGCTTTCTTT.

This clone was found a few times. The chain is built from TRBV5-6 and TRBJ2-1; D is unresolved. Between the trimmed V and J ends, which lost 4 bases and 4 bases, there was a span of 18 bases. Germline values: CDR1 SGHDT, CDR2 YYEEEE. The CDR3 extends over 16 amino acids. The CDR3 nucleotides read TGTGCCAGCAGCCTACCCCCTTTGAGCCCATACAATGAGCAGTTCTTC. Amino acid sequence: CASSLPPLSPYNEQFF.

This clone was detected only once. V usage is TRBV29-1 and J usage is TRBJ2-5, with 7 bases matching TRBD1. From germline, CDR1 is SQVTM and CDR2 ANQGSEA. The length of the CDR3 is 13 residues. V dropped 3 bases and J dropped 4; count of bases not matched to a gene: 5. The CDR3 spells CSVEENRGETQYF. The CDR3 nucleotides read TGCAGCGTTGAGGAGAACAGGGGAGAGACCCAGTACTTC.

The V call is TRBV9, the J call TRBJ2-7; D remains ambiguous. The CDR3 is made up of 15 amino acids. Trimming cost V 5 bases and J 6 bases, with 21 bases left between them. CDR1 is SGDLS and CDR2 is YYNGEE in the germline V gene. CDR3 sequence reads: CASSAEGRAPREQYF. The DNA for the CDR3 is TGTGCCAGCAGTGCGGAAGGCCGAGCTCCGCGCGAGCAGTACTTC.

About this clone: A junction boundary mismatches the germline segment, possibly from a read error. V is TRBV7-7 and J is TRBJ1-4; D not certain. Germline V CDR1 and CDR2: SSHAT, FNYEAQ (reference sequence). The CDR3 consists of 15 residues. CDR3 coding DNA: TGTGCTAGCAGCACCAGCCGGGGAACTAATGAAAAACTGTTTTTT. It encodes CASSTSRGTNEKLFF.

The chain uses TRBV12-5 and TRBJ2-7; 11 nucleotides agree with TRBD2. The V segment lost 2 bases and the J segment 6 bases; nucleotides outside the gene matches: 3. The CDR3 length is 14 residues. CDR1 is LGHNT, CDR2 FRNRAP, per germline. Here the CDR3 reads CASGLFLAGGEQYF. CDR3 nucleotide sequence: TGTGCTAGTGGTTTGTTCCTAGCGGGAGGCGAGCAGTACTTC.

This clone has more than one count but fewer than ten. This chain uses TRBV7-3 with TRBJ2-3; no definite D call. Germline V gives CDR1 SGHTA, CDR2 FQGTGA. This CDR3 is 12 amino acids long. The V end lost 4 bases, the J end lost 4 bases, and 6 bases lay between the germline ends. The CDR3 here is CASSYKSDTQYF. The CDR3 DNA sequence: TGTGCCAGCAGCTACAAGTCAGATACGCAGTATTTT.